The 11 T cell receptor beta chains presented below share a single source sample, sequenced in a study of vaccination and CD4 T cells after COVID-19. For these receptors, no antigen is known. The treatment was: approximately 11-day PBMC culture with coronavirus spike peptide pools or control peptides (ViraFEST assay). Sequencing of the DNA from cultured CD4+ T cells was carried out with the Oncomine TCR Beta short-read assay. TCRdb analysed the PCR reads with MiXCR anew, one entry per CDR3 protein. The table includes under 20,000 distinct CDR3 sequences, around 70% detected once. The specimen was CD4+ T cells from blood, cultured in vitro. These receptor sequences come from a human donor who had recovered from COVID-19.

The rearrangement uses TRBV2 and TRBJ1-6, with D unclear. Germline-derived CDR1 and CDR2 are SNHLY and FYNNEI. V shed 11 bases and J shed 2 bases, with 10 bases lying between them. The CDR3 spans 13 residues. The chain's CDR3 is CAGRAPYNSPLHF. In DNA, the CDR3 is TGTGCCGGGAGGGCGCCCTATAATTCACCCCTCCACTTT.

The rearrangement uses TRBV15 and TRBJ1-4, with unresolved D. Germline CDR1 LNHNV, CDR2 YYDKDF (reference sequence). The CDR3 totals 17 residues. Trimming left V 1 base short and J 0 bases short, with 12 bases between. The CDR3 reads CATSRGGLKATNEKLFF. CDR3 in DNA: TGTGCCACCAGCAGAGGTGGGCTAAAAGCAACTAATGAAAAACTGTTTTTT.

The V gene is TRBV6-1, the J gene TRBJ1-6; TRBD1 matches at 10 bases. This CDR3 is 14 amino acids long. Germline V gene lookup returns CDR1 MNHNS and CDR2 SASEGT. The J segment lost 7 bases and the V segment lost 6 bases, leaving 3 bases of the junction unmatched. CDR3 sequence (DNA): TGTGCCAGCAGCCGGGGACAGGGGAATTCACCCCTCCACTTT. Translated: CASSRGQGNSPLHF.

This clonotype was detected a few times. The chain employs TRBV5-5 and TRBJ2-7; 8 bases line up with TRBD2. Germline-derived CDR1 and CDR2 are SGHKS and YYEKEE (reference sequence). With V trimmed by 7 bases and J by 1 base, 4 bases remained unmatched. This CDR3 is built from 13 residues. The CDR3, as DNA: TGTGCCAGCCTTAGCGGGGTGTCCTACGAGCAGTACTTC. It yields the protein CASLSGVSYEQYF.

The chain is built from TRBV21-1 and TRBJ2-2; the table's D call, TRBD1, was not checked against the DNA. TRBV21-1 is described as a pseudogene. This CDR3 comprises 18 residues. The CDR3 sequence: CASSNVGSGQVNTGELFF. Here the CDR3 DNA reads TGTGCCAGCAGCAATGTGGGTTCGGGACAGGTAAACACCGGGGAGCTGTTTTTT.

J is TRBJ1-2 and V is TRBV7-9, with 7 bases that match TRBD1. V lost 5 bases, J lost 8 bases, and 11 bases stayed unmatched. The CDR3 loop spans 14 amino acids. Germline loops: CDR1 SEHNR, CDR2 FQNEAQ (reference sequence). The CDR3 DNA is TGTGCCAGCAGCGGATTCGGCGACAGGGTCGGCTACACCTTC. Translated, it gives CASSGFGDRVGYTF.

The gene calls are TRBV9 and TRBJ1-1; D might be TRBD1 (5 bases). V was pared by 3 bases and J by 5 bases, with 14 bases between. The CDR3 sequence is 14 residues long. Germline CDR1 SGDLS, CDR2 YYNGEE. CDR3 sequence: CASSDRGERTEAFF. Here the CDR3 DNA reads TGTGCCAGCAGCGATAGGGGAGAGAGAACTGAAGCTTTCTTT.

The V and J genes are TRBV15 and TRBJ1-1, with D tentatively TRBD1 (6 bases). V dropped 1 base and J dropped 4 bases, with 13 bases sitting between them. CDR1 and CDR2 from the germline V gene are LNHNV and YYDKDF (reference sequence). The CDR3 totals 15 residues. The CDR3 spells CATSRGERGGTEAFF. CDR3 coding DNA: TGTGCCACCAGCAGAGGCGAAAGGGGGGGCACTGAAGCTTTCTTT.

The chain employs TRBV19 and TRBJ1-1; 8 nucleotides match TRBD1. Germline trimming cut 6 bases from V and 0 bases from J; bases unmatched to any gene: 9. CDR1 and CDR2 (germline): LNHDA, SQIVND (reference sequence). This CDR3 is built from 16 residues. CDR3 DNA: TGTGCCAGTAGCCGAGACAGGGGTAGGATGAACACTGAAGCTTTCTTT. Translated: CASSRDRGRMNTEAFF.

With regard to this clonotype: A junction end diverges from the germline sequence, so it may reflect a read error. The CDR3 region has the DNA TGTGCCAGCAGCTTAGTAGCCTCCCGCCCCTCCTCCTCCGAGCAGTACTTC. Translated, it gives CASSLVASRPSSSEQYF. This chain connects TRBV7-2 to TRBJ2-7; D gene uncertain. Germline assignment: CDR1 SGHTA and CDR2 FQGNSA. The CDR3 totals 17 residues.

The CDR3 region is CASTTAKGRGLQPQHF. As DNA, the CDR3 is TGTGCCAGTACCACGGCCAAGGGGAGGGGCTTGCAGCCCCAGCATTTT. The rearrangement links TRBV19 to TRBJ1-5; TRBD1 might be the D (5 bases). The CDR3 spans 16 residues. Trimming shortened V by 7 bases and J by 7 bases, and 23 bases separated the two germline ends. Germline loops: CDR1 LNHDA, CDR2 SQIVND (reference sequence).